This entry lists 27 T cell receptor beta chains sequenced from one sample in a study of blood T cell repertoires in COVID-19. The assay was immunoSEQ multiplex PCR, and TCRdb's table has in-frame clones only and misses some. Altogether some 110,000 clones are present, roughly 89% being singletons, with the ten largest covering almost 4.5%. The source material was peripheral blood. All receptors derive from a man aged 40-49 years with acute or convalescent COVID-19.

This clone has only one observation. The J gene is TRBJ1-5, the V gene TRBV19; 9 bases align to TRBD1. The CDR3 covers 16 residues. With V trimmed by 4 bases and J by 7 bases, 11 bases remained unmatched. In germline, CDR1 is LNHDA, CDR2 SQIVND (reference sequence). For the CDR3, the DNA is TGTGCCAGTAGTAGAGGACAGGGGAAGATTGTCCAGCCCCAGCATTTT. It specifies CASSRGQGKIVQPQHF.

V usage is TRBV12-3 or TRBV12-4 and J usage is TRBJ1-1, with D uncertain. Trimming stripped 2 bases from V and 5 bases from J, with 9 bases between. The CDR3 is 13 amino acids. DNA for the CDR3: TGTGCCAGCAGTTTAAAGGGAGGAACTGAAGCTTTCTTT. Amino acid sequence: CASSLKGGTEAFF.

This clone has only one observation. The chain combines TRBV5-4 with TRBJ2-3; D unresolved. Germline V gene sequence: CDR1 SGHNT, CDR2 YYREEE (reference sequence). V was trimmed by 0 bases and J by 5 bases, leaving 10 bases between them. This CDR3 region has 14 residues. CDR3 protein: CASSLAGAKDTQYF. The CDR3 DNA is TGTGCCAGCAGCTTGGCCGGAGCAAAAGATACGCAGTATTTT.

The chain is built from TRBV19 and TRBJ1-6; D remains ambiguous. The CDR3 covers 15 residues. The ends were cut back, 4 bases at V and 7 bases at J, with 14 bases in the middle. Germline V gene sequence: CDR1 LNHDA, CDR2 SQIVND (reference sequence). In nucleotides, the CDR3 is TGTGCCAGTAGTAAAGGGCCCCGAGGGAATTCACCCCTCCACTTT. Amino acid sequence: CASSKGPRGNSPLHF.

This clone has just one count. As DNA, the CDR3 is TGTGCCAGCAGCCCCGGGACAGGAGGTAACTATGGCTACACCTTC. Translating gives CASSPGTGGNYGYTF. The J gene is TRBJ1-2, the V gene TRBV3-1 (or the pseudogene TRBV3-2), with 8 bases matching TRBD1. V shed 4 bases and J 1 base; nucleotides not matched to a gene: 5. This CDR3 region has 15 residues. Per germline, CDR1 LGHDT and CDR2 YNNKEL (reference sequence).

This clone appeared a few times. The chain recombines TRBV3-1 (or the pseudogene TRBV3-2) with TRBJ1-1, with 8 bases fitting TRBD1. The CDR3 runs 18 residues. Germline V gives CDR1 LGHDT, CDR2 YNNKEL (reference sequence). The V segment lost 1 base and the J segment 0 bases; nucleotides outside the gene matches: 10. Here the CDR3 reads CASSQAGSGGYLNTEAFF. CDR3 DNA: TGTGCCAGCAGCCAAGCAGGCTCAGGGGGCTATTTGAACACTGAAGCTTTCTTT.

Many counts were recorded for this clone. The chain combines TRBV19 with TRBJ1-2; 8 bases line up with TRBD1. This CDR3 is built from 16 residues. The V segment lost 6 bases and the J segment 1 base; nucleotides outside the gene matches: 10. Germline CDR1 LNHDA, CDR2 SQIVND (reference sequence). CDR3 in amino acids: CASSRQGPNDNYGYTF. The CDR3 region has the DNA TGTGCCAGTAGCAGACAGGGGCCGAATGATAACTATGGCTACACCTTC.

CDR3 DNA: TGCGCCAGCAGCCAACCGGGGAAGAACTATGGCTACACCTTC. Translating it yields CASSQPGKNYGYTF. This chain uses TRBV4-1 with TRBJ1-2, with D uncertain. Germline V CDR1 and CDR2: MGHRA, YSYEKL. The V gene lost 2 bases and the J gene lost 2 bases, with 9 bases spanning the gap. The CDR3 extends over 14 amino acids.

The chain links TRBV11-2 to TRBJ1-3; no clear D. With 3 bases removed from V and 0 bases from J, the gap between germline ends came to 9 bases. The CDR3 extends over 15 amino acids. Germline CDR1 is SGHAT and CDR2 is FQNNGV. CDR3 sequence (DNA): TGTGCCAGCAGCTTGGGTGGAGGCTCTGGAAACACCATATATTTT. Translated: CASSLGGGSGNTIYF.

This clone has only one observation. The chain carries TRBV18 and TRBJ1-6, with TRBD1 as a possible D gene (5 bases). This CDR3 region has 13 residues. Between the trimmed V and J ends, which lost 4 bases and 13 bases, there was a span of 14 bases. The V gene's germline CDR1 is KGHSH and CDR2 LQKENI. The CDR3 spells CASSLVREGPLHF. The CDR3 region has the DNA TGTGCCAGCTCACTGGTCAGGGAAGGGCCCCTCCACTTT. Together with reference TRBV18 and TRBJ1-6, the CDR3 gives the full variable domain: NAGVMQNPRHLVRRRGQEARLRCSPMKGHSHVYWYRQLPEEGLKFMVYLQKENIIDESGMPKERFSAEFPKEGPSILRIQQVVRGDSAAYFCASSLVREGPLHFGNGTRLTVT.

CDR3 nucleotides: TGTGCCAGCAGTCGAGGGGGCGCGACTGAAAAACTGTTTTTT. Translating gives CASSRGGATEKLFF. V usage is TRBV7-9 and J usage is TRBJ1-4, with TRBD1 identical over 7 bases. Unmatched junction bases numbered 8, after V lost 6 bases and J lost 7 bases. CDR1 is SEHNR and CDR2 is FQNEAQ in the germline V gene (reference sequence). The CDR3 is 14 residues long.

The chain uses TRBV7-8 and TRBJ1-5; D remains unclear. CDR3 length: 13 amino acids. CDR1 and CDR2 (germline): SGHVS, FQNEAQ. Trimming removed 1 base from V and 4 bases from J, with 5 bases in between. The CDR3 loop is CASSLGENQPQHF. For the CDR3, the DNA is TGTGCCAGCAGCTTAGGGGAGAATCAGCCCCAGCATTTT.

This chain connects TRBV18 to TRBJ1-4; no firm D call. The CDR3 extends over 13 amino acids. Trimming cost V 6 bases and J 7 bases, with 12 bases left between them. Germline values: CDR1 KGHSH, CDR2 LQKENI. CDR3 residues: CASSLAFPEKLFF. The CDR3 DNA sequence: TGTGCCAGCTCGTTAGCGTTTCCTGAAAAACTGTTTTTT. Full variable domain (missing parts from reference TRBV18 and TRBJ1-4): NAGVMQNPRHLVRRRGQEARLRCSPMKGHSHVYWYRQLPEEGLKFMVYLQKENIIDESGMPKERFSAEFPKEGPSILRIQQVVRGDSAAYFCASSLAFPEKLFFGSGTQLSVL.

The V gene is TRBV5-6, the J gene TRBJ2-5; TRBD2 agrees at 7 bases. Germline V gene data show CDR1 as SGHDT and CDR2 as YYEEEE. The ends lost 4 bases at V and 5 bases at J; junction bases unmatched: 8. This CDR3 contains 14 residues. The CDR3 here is CASSQRPGGETQYF. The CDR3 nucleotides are TGTGCCAGCAGCCAACGCCCCGGGGGGGAGACCCAGTACTTC.

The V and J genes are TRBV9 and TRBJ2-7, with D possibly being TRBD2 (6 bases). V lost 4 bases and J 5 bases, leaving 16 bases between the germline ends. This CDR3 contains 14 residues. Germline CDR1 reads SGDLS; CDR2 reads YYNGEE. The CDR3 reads CASSPRMGRNEQYF. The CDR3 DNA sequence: TGTGCCAGCAGCCCCCGGATGGGGAGGAACGAGCAGTACTTC.

CDR3 DNA sequence: TGTGCCAGCAGCTTGGATCTCGGGAGCGTGTACGAGCAGTACTTC. Its protein is CASSLDLGSVYEQYF. The chain combines TRBV5-5 with TRBJ2-7; D perhaps matches TRBD2 (6 bases). The CDR3 sequence is 15 residues long. From germline, CDR1 is SGHKS and CDR2 YYEKEE (reference sequence). Between the trimmed V and J ends, which lost 0 bases and 4 bases, there was a span of 14 bases.

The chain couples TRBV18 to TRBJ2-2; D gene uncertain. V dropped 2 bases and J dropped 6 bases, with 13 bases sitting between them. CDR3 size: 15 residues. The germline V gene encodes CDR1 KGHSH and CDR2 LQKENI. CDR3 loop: CASSPTRYESGELFF. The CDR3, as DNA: TGTGCCAGCTCACCAACCCGATATGAGTCCGGGGAGCTGTTTTTT.

CDR3 nucleotides: TGTGCCAGCAGCCCGGCCCTTGACAGGGGGAATGAGCAGTTCTTC. Translated: CASSPALDRGNEQFF. V is TRBV11-2 and J is TRBJ2-1; 9 bases line up with TRBD1. This CDR3 region has 15 residues. J lost 7 bases, V lost 5 bases, and 9 bases had no gene match. Per germline, CDR1 SGHAT and CDR2 FQNNGV.

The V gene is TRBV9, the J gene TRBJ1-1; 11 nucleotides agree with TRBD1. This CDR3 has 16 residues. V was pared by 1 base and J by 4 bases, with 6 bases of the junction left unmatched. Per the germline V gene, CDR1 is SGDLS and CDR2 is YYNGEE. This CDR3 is CASSVYTGTGGTEAFF. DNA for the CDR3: TGTGCCAGCAGCGTATACACCGGGACAGGGGGCACTGAAGCTTTCTTT.

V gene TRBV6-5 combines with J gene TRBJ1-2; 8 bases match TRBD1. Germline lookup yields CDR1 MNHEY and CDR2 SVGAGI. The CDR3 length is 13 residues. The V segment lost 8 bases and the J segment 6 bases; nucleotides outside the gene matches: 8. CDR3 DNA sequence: TGTGCCAGCGGTAGGACAGGGACTAATGGCTACACCTTC. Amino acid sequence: CASGRTGTNGYTF.

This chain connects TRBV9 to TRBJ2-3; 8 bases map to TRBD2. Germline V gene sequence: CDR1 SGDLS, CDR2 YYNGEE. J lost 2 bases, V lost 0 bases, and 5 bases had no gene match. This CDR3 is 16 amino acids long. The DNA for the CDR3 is TGTGCCAGCAGCGTAGGGACTAGCTCGTCCACAGATACGCAGTATTTT. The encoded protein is CASSVGTSSSTDTQYF. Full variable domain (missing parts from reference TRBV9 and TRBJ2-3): DSGVTQTPKHLITATGQRVTLRCSPRSGDLSVYWYQQSLDQGLQFLIQYYNGEERAKGNILERFSAQQFPDLHSELNLSSLELGDSALYFCASSVGTSSSTDTQYFGPGTRLTVL.

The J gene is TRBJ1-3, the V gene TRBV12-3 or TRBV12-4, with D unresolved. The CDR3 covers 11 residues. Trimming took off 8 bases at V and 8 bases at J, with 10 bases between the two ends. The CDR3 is CASRAGDTIYF. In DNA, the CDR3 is TGTGCCAGCCGTGCGGGAGACACCATATATTTT.

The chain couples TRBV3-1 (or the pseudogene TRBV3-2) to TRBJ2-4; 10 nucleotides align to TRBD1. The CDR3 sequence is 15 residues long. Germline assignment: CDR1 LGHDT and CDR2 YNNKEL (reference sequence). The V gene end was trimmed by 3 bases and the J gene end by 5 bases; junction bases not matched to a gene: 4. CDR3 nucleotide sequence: TGTGCCAGCAGCCACAGGACAGGGGGGGAAAACATTCAGTACTTC. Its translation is CASSHRTGGENIQYF.

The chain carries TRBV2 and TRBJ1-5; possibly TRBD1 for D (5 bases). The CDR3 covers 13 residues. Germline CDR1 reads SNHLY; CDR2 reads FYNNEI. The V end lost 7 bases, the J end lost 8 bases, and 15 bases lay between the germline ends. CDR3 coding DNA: TGTGCCAGCACCCTCGGGGGGTTTGAGCCCCAGCATTTT. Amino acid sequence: CASTLGGFEPQHF.

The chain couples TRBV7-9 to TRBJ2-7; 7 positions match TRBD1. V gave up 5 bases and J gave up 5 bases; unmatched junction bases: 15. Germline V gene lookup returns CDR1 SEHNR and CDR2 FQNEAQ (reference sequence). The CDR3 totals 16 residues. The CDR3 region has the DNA TGTGCCAGCAGCCTCTTAGGATCCGGGACAGACGACGAGCAGTACTTC. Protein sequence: CASSLLGSGTDDEQYF.

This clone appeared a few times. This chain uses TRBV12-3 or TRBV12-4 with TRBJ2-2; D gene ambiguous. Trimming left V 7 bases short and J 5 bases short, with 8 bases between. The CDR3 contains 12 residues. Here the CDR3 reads CASTLITGELFF. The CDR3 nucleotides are TGTGCCAGCACGTTAATAACCGGGGAGCTGTTTTTT.

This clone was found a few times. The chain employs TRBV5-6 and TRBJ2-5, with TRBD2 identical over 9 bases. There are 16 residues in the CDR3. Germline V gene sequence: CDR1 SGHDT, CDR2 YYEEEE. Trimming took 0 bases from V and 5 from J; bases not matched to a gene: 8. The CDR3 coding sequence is TGTGCCAGCAGCTTGGCCGGTAGCGGGAGATCGGAGACCCAGTACTTC. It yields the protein CASSLAGSGRSETQYF.